These T cell receptor beta chains were read from a single sample in a study of control samples from healthy donors and cancer patients. Profiling relied on immunoSEQ multiplex PCR, and the TCRdb table lists in-frame clones only, not all of them. The sample yields tens of thousands of clones, around 80% seen once. The sequenced material came from blood. The receptors originated from a woman in her sixties or seventies in good health. Each CDR3 is given with its conserved first and last residue. D genes are given only for firm matches. Only part of the rows carry a size: once, few, many, or a class if the clone is expanded.

d_call j_call clone_size v_call cdr3_aa cdr3_nt
TRBD1 TRBJ1-2 - TRBV2 CASRRTGVNYGYTF TGTGCCAGCAGGCGGACAGGGGTTAACTATGGCTACACCTTC
- TRBJ1-6 few TRBV19 CASSILRDGNSPLHF TGTGCCAGTAGTATTCTCCGGGACGGTAATTCACCCCTCCACTTT
TRBD1 TRBJ1-2 - TRBV7-2 CASSSGQTYGYTF TGTGCCAGCAGCTCGGGACAGACCTATGGCTACACCTTC
TRBD1 TRBJ1-1 - TRBV19 CASSSAGQGRAEAFF TGTGCCAGTAGCTCCGCGGGACAGGGTAGGGCTGAAGCTTTCTTT
- TRBJ1-1 - TRBV3-1/TRBV3-2 CASSQVSGNTEAFF TGTGCCAGCAGCCAAGTTTCTGGGAACACTGAAGCTTTCTTT
TRBD1 TRBJ1-1 - TRBV5-6 CASSLTGGAATEAFF TGTGCCAGCAGCTTGACAGGGGGCGCGGCCACTGAAGCTTTCTTT
- TRBJ2-1 - TRBV2 CASSGQGGYNEQFF TGTGCCAGCAGTGGTCAGGGCGGTTACAATGAGCAGTTCTTC
- TRBJ1-1 - TRBV3-1/TRBV3-2 CASSLINTEAFF TGTGCCAGCAGCCTAATAAACACTGAAGCTTTCTTT
TRBD1 TRBJ2-1 - TRBV2 CASMRQGDNEQFF TGTGCCAGCATGAGACAGGGGGACAATGAGCAGTTCTTC
- TRBJ1-1 - TRBV27 CASAGARWAEAFF TGTGCCAGCGCCGGGGCGAGATGGGCTGAAGCTTTCTTT
- TRBJ1-2 - TRBV5-6 CASSEPRFYGYTF TGTGCCAGCAGCGAGCCCCGATTCTATGGCTACACCTTC
- TRBJ1-1 - TRBV27 CASRGALHSLNTEAFF TGTGCCAGCAGGGGGGCCTTACACAGTTTGAACACTGAAGCTTTCTTT
TRBD1 TRBJ2-3 - TRBV4-3 CASSQTGGPTDTQYF TGCGCCAGCAGCCAAACAGGGGGCCCAACAGATACGCAGTATTTT
TRBD1 TRBJ1-6 few TRBV7-8 CASSFPRGTSSYNSPLHF TGTGCCAGCAGCTTTCCCAGGGGGACCTCTTCCTATAATTCACCCCTCCACTTT
- TRBJ1-6 - TRBV2 CASSDWGESYNSPLHF TGTGCCAGCAGTGATTGGGGCGAATCCTATAATTCACCCCTCCACTTT
TRBD2 TRBJ2-1 - TRBV10-1 CASSTPGLAGDEQFF TGCGCCAGCAGTACTCCGGGACTAGCGGGAGATGAGCAGTTCTTC
TRBD2 TRBJ2-1 - TRBV5-1 CASSSVPGLAGEGEQFF TGCGCCAGCAGCTCGGTACCGGGACTAGCGGGAGAAGGTGAGCAGTTCTTC
TRBD1 TRBJ2-1 - TRBV2 CASSDRGQGNEQFF TGTGCCAGCAGTGACAGGGGACAGGGGAATGAGCAGTTCTTC
- TRBJ2-5 - TRBV11-2 CASSLDWGMETQYF TGTGCCAGCAGCTTAGACTGGGGGATGGAGACCCAGTACTTC
- TRBJ2-5 - TRBV10-2 CASSTSNWETQYF -
- TRBJ1-6 - TRBV5-1 CASSRDNNSPLHF TGCGCCAGCAGCCGGGACAATAATTCACCCCTCCACTTT
- TRBJ1-1 - TRBV2 CASSEPVEAFF TGTGCCAGCAGTGAACCTGTTGAAGCTTTCTTT
- TRBJ1-1 - TRBV10-2 CASTQGAGGRDTEAFF TGCGCCAGCACACAGGGAGCTGGGGGAAGGGACACTGAAGCTTTCTTT
- TRBJ1-6 - TRBV5-1 CASSLVDGRNSPLHF TGCGCCAGCAGCTTGGTCGACGGCAGAAATTCACCCCTCCACTTT
- TRBJ2-2 - TRBV3-1/TRBV3-2 CASSQDNIQPAGELFF TGTGCCAGCAGCCAAGATAATATACAGCCCGCCGGGGAGCTGTTTTTT
TRBD2 TRBJ2-1 - TRBV3-1/TRBV3-2 CASSQLAGKSYNEQFF TGTGCCAGCAGCCAACTAGCGGGAAAATCCTACAATGAGCAGTTCTTC
- TRBJ1-5 - TRBV12-3/TRBV12-4 CASSLKQNQPQHF TGTGCCAGCAGTTTAAAACAGAATCAGCCCCAGCATTTT
- TRBJ1-4 - TRBV6-1 CASSESRTGVYEKLFF TGTGCCAGCAGTGAATCTAGGACGGGGGTATATGAAAAACTGTTTTTT
- TRBJ1-3 - TRBV18 CASSLRQALTGNTIYF TGTGCCAGCTCACTTCGACAGGCTTTGACCGGAAACACCATATATTTT
- TRBJ2-3 - TRBV27 CASGTSQGTDTQYF TGTGCCTCAGGGACTTCCCAGGGGACAGATACGCAGTATTTT
TRBD1 TRBJ1-4 once TRBV2 CASTALGGAGEKLFF TGTGCCAGCACCGCCCTAGGGGGCGCTGGCGAAAAACTGTTTTTT
TRBD1 TRBJ1-3 - TRBV3-1/TRBV3-2 CASSETGAAGNTIYF TGTGCCAGCAGCGAGACAGGGGCGGCTGGAAACACCATATATTTT
- TRBJ2-7 - TRBV1 CTSRAESSYEQYF TGCACCAGCAGGGCAGAGAGCTCCTACGAGCAGTACTTC
- TRBJ1-2 - TRBV7-9 CASSQQGVGYGYTF TGTGCCAGCAGTCAACAGGGCGTCGGCTATGGCTACACCTTC
- TRBJ2-2 - TRBV9 CASRRGENTGELFF TGTGCCAGCAGGAGGGGCGAGAACACCGGGGAGCTGTTTTTT
- TRBJ2-5 - TRBV11-3 CASSPHGLGQETQYF TGTGCCAGCAGCCCGCACGGCTTGGGCCAAGAGACCCAGTACTTC